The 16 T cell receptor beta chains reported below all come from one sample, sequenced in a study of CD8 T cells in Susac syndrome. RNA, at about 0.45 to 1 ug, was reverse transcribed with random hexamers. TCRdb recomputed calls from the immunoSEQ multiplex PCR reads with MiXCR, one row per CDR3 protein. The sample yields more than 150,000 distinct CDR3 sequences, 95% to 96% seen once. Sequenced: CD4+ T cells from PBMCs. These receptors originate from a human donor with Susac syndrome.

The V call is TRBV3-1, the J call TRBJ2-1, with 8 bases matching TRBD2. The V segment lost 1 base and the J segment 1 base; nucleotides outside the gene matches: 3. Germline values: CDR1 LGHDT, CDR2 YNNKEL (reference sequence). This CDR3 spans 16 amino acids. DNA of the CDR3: TGTGCCAGCAGCCAAGTCGGGACTAGATCCTACAATGAGCAGTTCTTC. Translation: CASSQVGTRSYNEQFF.

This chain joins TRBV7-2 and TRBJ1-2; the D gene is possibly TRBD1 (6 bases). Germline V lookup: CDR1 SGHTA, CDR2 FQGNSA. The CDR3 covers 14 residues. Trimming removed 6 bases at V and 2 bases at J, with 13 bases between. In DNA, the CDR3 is TGTGCCAGCAGTGTTGGACAGCCAAACTATGGCTACACCTTC. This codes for CASSVGQPNYGYTF.

The CDR3 here is CASSLGRGGQNQETQYF. As DNA, the CDR3 is TGTGCCAGCAGCCTCGGTCGAGGGGGGCAGAACCAAGAGACCCAGTACTTC. The chain combines TRBV7-9 with TRBJ2-5; D is perhaps TRBD1 or TRBD2 (6 bases each). V lost 5 bases and J lost 0, with 19 bases in between. Germline CDR1 reads SEHNR; CDR2 reads FQNEAQ (reference sequence). This CDR3 has 17 residues.

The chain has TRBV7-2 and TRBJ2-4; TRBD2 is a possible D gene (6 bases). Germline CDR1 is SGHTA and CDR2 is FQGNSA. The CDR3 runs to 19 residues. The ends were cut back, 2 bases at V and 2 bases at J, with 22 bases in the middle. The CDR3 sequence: CASSLTTLGGKPTKNIQYF. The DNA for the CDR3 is TGTGCCAGCAGCTTAACAACGCTGGGCGGGAAGCCAACCAAAAACATTCAGTACTTC.

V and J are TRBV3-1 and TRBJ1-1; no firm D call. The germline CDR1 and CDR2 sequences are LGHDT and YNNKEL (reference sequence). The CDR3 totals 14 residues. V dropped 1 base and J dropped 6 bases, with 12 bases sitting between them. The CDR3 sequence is CASSQVKGSAEAFF. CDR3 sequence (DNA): TGTGCCAGCAGCCAAGTCAAGGGTTCGGCTGAAGCTTTCTTT.

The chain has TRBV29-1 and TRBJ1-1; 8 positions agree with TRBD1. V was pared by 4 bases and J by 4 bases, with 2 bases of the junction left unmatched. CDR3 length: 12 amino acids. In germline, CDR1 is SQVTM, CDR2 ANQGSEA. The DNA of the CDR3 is TGCAGCGTTGGACAGGGGAGCACTGAAGCTTTCTTT. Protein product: CSVGQGSTEAFF.

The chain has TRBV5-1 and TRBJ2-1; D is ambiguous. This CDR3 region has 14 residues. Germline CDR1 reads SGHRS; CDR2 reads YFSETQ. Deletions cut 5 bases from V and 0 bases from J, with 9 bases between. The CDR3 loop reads CASSFRSSYNEQFF. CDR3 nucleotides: TGCGCCAGCAGTTTTCGAAGCTCCTACAATGAGCAGTTCTTC. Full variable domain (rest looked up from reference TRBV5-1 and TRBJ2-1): KAGVTQTPRYLIKTRGQQVTLSCSPISGHRSVSWYQQTPGQGLQFLFEYFSETQRNKGNFPGRFSGRQFSNSRSEMNVSTLELGDSALYLCASSFRSSYNEQFFGPGTRLTVL.

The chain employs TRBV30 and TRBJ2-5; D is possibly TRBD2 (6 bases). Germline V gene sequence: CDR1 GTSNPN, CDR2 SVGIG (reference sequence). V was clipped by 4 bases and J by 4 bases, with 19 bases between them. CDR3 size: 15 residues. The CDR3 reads CAWKMKLAVGETQYF. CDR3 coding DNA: TGTGCCTGGAAGATGAAACTAGCTGTTGGAGAGACCCAGTACTTC.

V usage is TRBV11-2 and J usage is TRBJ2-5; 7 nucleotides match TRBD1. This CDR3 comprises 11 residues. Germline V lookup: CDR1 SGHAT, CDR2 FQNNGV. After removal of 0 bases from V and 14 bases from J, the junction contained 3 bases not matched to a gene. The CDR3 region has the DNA TGTGCCAGCAGCTTAGACGACAGGGCCTACTTC. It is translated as CASSLDDRAYF.

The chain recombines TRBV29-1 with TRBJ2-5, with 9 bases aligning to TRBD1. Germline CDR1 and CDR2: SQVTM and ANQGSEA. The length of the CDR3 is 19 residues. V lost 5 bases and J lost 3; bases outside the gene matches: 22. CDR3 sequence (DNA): TGCAGCGTTTCCCCCGGGACAGGGTTATGGCGGGCCAGGAAAGAGACCCAGTACTTC. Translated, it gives CSVSPGTGLWRARKETQYF.

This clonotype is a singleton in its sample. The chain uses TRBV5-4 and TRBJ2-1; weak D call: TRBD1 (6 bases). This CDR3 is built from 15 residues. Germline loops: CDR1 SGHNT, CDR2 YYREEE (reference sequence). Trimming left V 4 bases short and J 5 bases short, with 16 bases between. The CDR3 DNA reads TGTGCCAGCAGCGCCCGGGACAAGTTCCACAATGAGCAGTTCTTC. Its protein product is CASSARDKFHNEQFF.

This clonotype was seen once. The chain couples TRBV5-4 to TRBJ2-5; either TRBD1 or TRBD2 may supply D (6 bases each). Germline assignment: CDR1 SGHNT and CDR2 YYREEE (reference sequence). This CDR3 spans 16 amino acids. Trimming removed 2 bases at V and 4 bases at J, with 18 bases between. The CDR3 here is CASSFTQGGGRETQYF. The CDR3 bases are TGTGCCAGCAGCTTCACACAGGGAGGCGGAAGAGAGACCCAGTACTTC.

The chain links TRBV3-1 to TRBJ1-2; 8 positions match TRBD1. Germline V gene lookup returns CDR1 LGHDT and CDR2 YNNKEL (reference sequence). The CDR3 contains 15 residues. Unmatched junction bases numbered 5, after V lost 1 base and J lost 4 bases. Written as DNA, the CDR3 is TGTGCCAGCAGCCAAGGTGGCGGACAGGGCTATGGCTACACCTTC. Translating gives CASSQGGGQGYGYTF. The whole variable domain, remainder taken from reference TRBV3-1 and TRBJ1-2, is DTAVSQTPKYLVTQMGNDKSIKCEQNLGHDTMYWYKQDSKKFLKIMFSYNNKELIINETVPNRFSPKSPDKAHLNLHINSLELGDSAVYFCASSQGGGQGYGYTFGSGTRLTVV.

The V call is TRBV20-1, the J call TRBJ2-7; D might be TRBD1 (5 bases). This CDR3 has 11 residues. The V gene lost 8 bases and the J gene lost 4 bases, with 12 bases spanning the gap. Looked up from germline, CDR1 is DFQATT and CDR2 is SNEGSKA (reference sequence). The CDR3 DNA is TGCAGTCTTATTGGGGCATACGAGCAGTACTTC. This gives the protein CSLIGAYEQYF.

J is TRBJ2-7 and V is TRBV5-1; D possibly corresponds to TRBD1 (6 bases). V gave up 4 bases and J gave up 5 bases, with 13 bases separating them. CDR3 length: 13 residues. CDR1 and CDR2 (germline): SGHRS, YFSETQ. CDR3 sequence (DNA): TGCGCCAGCAGCCCCACGGACAGTCACGAGCAGTACGTC. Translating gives CASSPTDSHEQYV.

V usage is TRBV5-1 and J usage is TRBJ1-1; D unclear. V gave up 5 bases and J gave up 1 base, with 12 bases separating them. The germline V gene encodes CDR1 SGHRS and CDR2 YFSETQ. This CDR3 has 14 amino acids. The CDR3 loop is CASRSRPSNTEAFF. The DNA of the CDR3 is TGCGCCAGCAGGTCGCGGCCTTCGAACACTGAAGCTTTCTTT.